Shown below are 28 T cell receptor beta chains from a single sample sequenced in a study of human thymus T cells (dated by TCRdb to the early 2020s). The library relied on the immunoSEQ multiplex PCR assay. TCRdb's version of the immuneACCESS table is confined to in-frame rearrangements and falls short of the full clone set. An unresolved V gene accounts for under half of the shortfall where checked; the remainder is of unknown origin. The sample records some 72,000 clones, roughly 97% of which are singletons. 0.031% of the sample is held by the ten biggest clonotypes. Thymus tissue was collected as surgical resects that were removed during corrective cardiac surgery. The sequenced sample consisted of thymus tissue. All receptors come from a boy under two years old with a congenital heart defect but otherwise immunologically healthy.

The chain couples TRBV7-2 to TRBJ2-7; the D is unclear. This CDR3 contains 13 residues. Germline V lookup: CDR1 SGHTA, CDR2 FQGNSA. Trimming stripped 5 bases from V and 0 bases from J, with 8 bases between. CDR3 sequence reads: CASSPEDSYEQYF. The CDR3 region has the DNA TGTGCCAGCAGCCCAGAGGACTCCTACGAGCAGTACTTC.

Comments on this clone: Within the sample, other DNA sequences also encode this same CDR3. The chain employs TRBV18 and TRBJ1-2; 7 bases are shared with TRBD1. V trimming: 3 bases; J trimming: 3 bases; junction bases outside the gene matches: 1. This CDR3 is 13 amino acids long. Germline values: CDR1 KGHSH, CDR2 LQKENI. DNA for the CDR3: TGTGCCAGCTCACCTGACAGGGACTATGGCTACACCTTC. Amino acids: CASSPDRDYGYTF.

The J gene is TRBJ2-7, the V gene TRBV11-3, with 7 bases lining up with TRBD1. The CDR3 has 13 residues. Trimming at V came to 4 bases and at J to 3 bases, leaving 3 bases not matched to a gene. The germline V gene has CDR1 SGHNT and CDR2 YENEEA. The CDR3 nucleotides read TGTGCCAGCAGCTACCGGGACAGCTACGAGCAGTACTTC. It encodes CASSYRDSYEQYF.

The rearrangement uses TRBV4-3 and TRBJ2-7, with D possibly TRBD2 on 6 matching bases. The CDR3 contains 16 residues. V was pared by 1 base and J by 1 base, with 14 bases between. Germline V gene data show CDR1 as LGHNA and CDR2 as YSLEER. CDR3 bases: TGCGCCAGCAGCCAAGCTCGCGGGATGCCATCCTACGAGCAGTACTTC. Translation: CASSQARGMPSYEQYF.

The chain links TRBV14 to TRBJ1-2; D is unclear. The CDR3 runs 16 residues. V shed 1 base and J shed 0 bases, with 12 bases lying between them. Germline-derived CDR1 and CDR2 are SGHDN and FVKESK. CDR3 residues: CASSQVKLRANYGYTF. The CDR3, as DNA: TGTGCCAGCAGCCAAGTGAAACTTAGAGCTAACTATGGCTACACCTTC. The full variable domain, rest sourced from reference TRBV14 and TRBJ1-2, is EAGVTQFPSHSVIEKGQTVTLRCDPISGHDNLYWYRRVMGKEIKFLLHFVKESKQDESGMPNNRFLAERTGGTYSTLKVQPAELEDSGVYFCASSQVKLRANYGYTFGSGTRLTVV.

V gene TRBV5-4 combines with J gene TRBJ1-1; D is undetermined. V lost 0 bases and J 6 bases, leaving 6 bases between the germline ends. The CDR3 contains 12 residues. Germline V gene sequence: CDR1 SGHNT, CDR2 YYREEE (reference sequence). In DNA, the CDR3 is TGTGCCAGCAGCTTGGCCGGGTCTGAAGCTTTCTTT. It encodes CASSLAGSEAFF.

This clone was detected once. The DNA of the CDR3 is TGTGCCAGCAGCTTGAGGAGGACAGTTCCAGGCCTTAATGAAAAACTGTTTTTT. It is translated as CASSLRRTVPGLNEKLFF. This sequence joins TRBV5-4 and TRBJ1-4, with a tentative D call TRBD1 (6 bases). The ends were cut back, 1 base at V and 4 bases at J, with 20 bases in the middle. Germline CDR1 is SGHNT and CDR2 is YYREEE (reference sequence). The length of the CDR3 is 18 residues. Variable domain in full (rest from reference TRBV5-4 and TRBJ1-4): ETGVTQSPTHLIKTRGQQVTLRCSSQSGHNTVSWYQQALGQGPQFIFQYYREEENGRGNFPPRFSGLQFPNYSSELNVNALELDDSALYLCASSLRRTVPGLNEKLFFGSGTQLSVL.

The chain is built from TRBV7-2 and TRBJ2-3; tentatively, D is TRBD2 (7 bases). The germline gives CDR1 SGHTA, CDR2 FQGNSA. The CDR3 consists of 19 residues. V lost 0 bases and J 0 bases, leaving 19 bases between the germline ends. DNA of the CDR3: TGTGCCAGCAGCTTAGCGGGGGGGCTACCACTAGGGAGCACAGATACGCAGTATTTT. Protein product: CASSLAGGLPLGSTDTQYF.

The chain carries TRBV4-3 and TRBJ2-3; 7 nucleotides match TRBD1. The CDR3 sequence is 16 residues long. Trimming at V came to 1 base and at J to 0 bases, leaving 4 bases not matched to a gene. Germline V gene data show CDR1 as LGHNA and CDR2 as YSLEER. Here the CDR3 reads CASSQGLGQSTDTQYF. Written as DNA, the CDR3 is TGCGCCAGCAGCCAAGGACTGGGACAGAGCACAGATACGCAGTATTTT.

V is TRBV29-1 and J is TRBJ2-5; unclear D gene. Trimming shortened V by 4 bases and J by 4 bases, and 4 bases separated the two germline ends. Germline V lookup: CDR1 SQVTM, CDR2 ANQGSEA. This CDR3 spans 10 amino acids. The CDR3 loop reads CSVVGETQYF. In nucleotides, the CDR3 is TGCAGCGTTGTGGGAGAGACCCAGTACTTC.

The chain links TRBV9 to TRBJ2-7; weak D call: TRBD2 (7 bases). The CDR3 spans 17 residues. The V gene's germline CDR1 is SGDLS and CDR2 YYNGEE. Trimming left V 4 bases short and J 6 bases short, with 26 bases between. CDR3 sequence (DNA): TGTGCCAGCAGCACCACCCCGCCTGAGGGGGAGGGGTCCGAGCAGTACTTC. This gives the protein CASSTTPPEGEGSEQYF.

The J gene is TRBJ1-5, the V gene TRBV2; the D is unclear. V gave up 6 bases and J gave up 9 bases, with 18 bases separating them. The CDR3 covers 14 residues. The V gene's germline CDR1 is SNHLY and CDR2 FYNNEI. The CDR3 loop is CASRPTFSAGPQHF. The CDR3 DNA reads as TGTGCCAGCAGACCGACATTTTCCGCTGGGCCCCAGCATTTT.

The chain combines TRBV20-1 with TRBJ2-1; D uncertain. This CDR3 is built from 8 residues. With 8 bases removed from V and 9 bases from J, the gap between germline ends came to 5 bases. Germline CDR1 DFQATT, CDR2 SNEGSKA (reference sequence). The CDR3 DNA follows: TGCAGTATAGGTGAGCAGTTCTTC. This codes for CSIGEQFF.

Here the CDR3 DNA reads TGTGCCAGCTTCAGGACTAGCGGGAGGGCCCTCTCTTACGAGCAGTACTTC. This encodes CASFRTSGRALSYEQYF. The rearrangement joins TRBV5-6 to TRBJ2-7; 15 bases match TRBD2. The CDR3 contains 17 residues. Germline trimming cut 7 bases from V and 4 bases from J; bases unmatched to any gene: 12. Per the germline V gene, CDR1 is SGHDT and CDR2 is YYEEEE.

The rearrangement uses TRBV14 and TRBJ2-3, with 7 positions matching TRBD2. Germline V lookup: CDR1 SGHDN, CDR2 FVKESK. The CDR3 length is 16 residues. V was clipped by 3 bases and J by 6 bases; unmatched bases: 12. CDR3 amino acids: CASSHREAKSSDTQYF. Written as DNA, the CDR3 is TGTGCCAGCAGCCACCGGGAGGCCAAGTCTTCCGATACGCAGTATTTT.

This chain uses TRBV7-3 with TRBJ2-2; TRBD1 matches at 7 bases. Trimming cost V 1 base and J 2 bases; bases outside gene matches: 4. Germline CDR1 and CDR2: SGHTA and FQGTGA. The CDR3 runs to 16 residues. As DNA, the CDR3 is TGTGCCAGCAGCTTAATCGCAGGGGGTAACACCGGGGAGCTGTTTTTT. It encodes CASSLIAGGNTGELFF.

V and J are TRBV5-4 and TRBJ1-1; the match to TRBD1 covers 10 bases. Trimming took 4 bases from V and 6 from J; bases not matched to a gene: 21. This CDR3 is built from 19 residues. The germline CDR1 and CDR2 sequences are SGHNT and YYREEE (reference sequence). CDR3 sequence: CASSPWGVDRGLGMAEAFF. In nucleotides, the CDR3 is TGTGCCAGCAGCCCTTGGGGCGTCGACAGGGGGCTCGGGATGGCTGAAGCTTTCTTT.

The chain is built from TRBV2 and TRBJ1-5; no definite D call. The length of the CDR3 is 16 residues. Germline CDR1 reads SNHLY; CDR2 reads FYNNEI. V was cut by 3 bases and J by 4 bases, with 16 bases left in between. CDR3: CASSESLVTGNQPQHF. In DNA, the CDR3 is TGTGCCAGCAGTGAGAGTTTGGTCACGGGTAATCAGCCCCAGCATTTT.

This rearrangement joins TRBV18 to TRBJ1-3; D not certain. This CDR3 has 15 residues. The ends were cut back, 3 bases at V and 4 bases at J, with 13 bases in the middle. Germline loops: CDR1 KGHSH, CDR2 LQKENI. CDR3 DNA sequence: TGTGCCAGCTCACCGTATGGACGGGCCGGAAACACCATATATTTT. Translation gives CASSPYGRAGNTIYF.

The V call is TRBV6-5, the J call TRBJ2-7; 11 bases line up with TRBD2. V trimming: 4 bases; J trimming: 4 bases; junction bases outside the gene matches: 6. The CDR3 contains 15 residues. CDR1 MNHEY and CDR2 SVGAGI come from the germline V gene. The CDR3 spells CASSWAGLADYEQYF. The CDR3 DNA reads as TGTGCCAGCAGTTGGGCGGGACTAGCGGATTACGAGCAGTACTTC.

Turning to this clone: At one end, the junction sequence differs from germline, possibly due to a read error. The J gene is TRBJ2-1, the V gene TRBV7-9; TRBD1 or TRBD2 may be the D gene (6 bases each). The CDR3 loop spans 15 amino acids. Germline V gene sequence: CDR1 SEHNR, CDR2 FQNEAQ (reference sequence). CDR3 amino acids: CASSLALGGPREQFF. The CDR3 coding sequence is TGTGCCAGCAGCCTAGCACTAGGGGGGCCTAGGGAGCAGTTCTTC.

The chain has TRBV4-1 and TRBJ2-1; D possibly corresponds to TRBD2 (5 bases). Germline V gene data show CDR1 as MGHRA and CDR2 as YSYEKL. Trimming pared 0 bases from V and 4 bases from J, leaving 10 bases between. This CDR3 contains 15 residues. CDR3 residues: CASSQEEVGYNEQFF. In DNA form, the CDR3 reads TGCGCCAGCAGCCAAGAGGAGGTCGGTTACAATGAGCAGTTCTTC.

The chain employs TRBV2 and TRBJ2-5, with TRBD1 matching 10 bases. V trimming: 4 bases; J trimming: 5 bases; junction bases outside the gene matches: 7. The germline V gene encodes CDR1 SNHLY and CDR2 FYNNEI. This CDR3 is built from 15 residues. CDR3 sequence reads: CASSGDRGGWETQYF. CDR3 DNA: TGTGCCAGCAGTGGGGACAGGGGAGGATGGGAGACCCAGTACTTC. Full variable domain (missing parts from reference TRBV2 and TRBJ2-5): EPEVTQTPSHQVTQMGQEVILRCVPISNHLYFYWYRQILGQKVEFLVSFYNNEISEKSEIFDDQFSVERPDGSNFTLKIRSTKLEDSAMYFCASSGDRGGWETQYFGPGTRLLVL.

The V gene is TRBV28, the J gene TRBJ2-5; a weak D match, TRBD2 (7 bases). V gave up 4 bases and J gave up 2 bases, with 14 bases separating them. Germline V lookup: CDR1 MDHEN, CDR2 SYDVKM. CDR3 size: 15 residues. CDR3 nucleotide sequence: TGTGCCAGCAGTTGGGGGGGGCAAGGACAAGAGACCCAGTACTTC. It translates to CASSWGGQGQETQYF.

J is TRBJ2-2 and V is TRBV4-1; D might be TRBD2 (7 bases). In germline, CDR1 is MGHRA, CDR2 YSYEKL. There are 15 residues in the CDR3. V shed 1 base and J shed 7 bases, with 13 bases lying between them. The CDR3 nucleotides read TGCGCCAGCAGCCAAGTCGGGGGGCCACTCGGGGAGCTGTTTTTT. Its protein is CASSQVGGPLGELFF.

V usage is TRBV4-2 and J usage is TRBJ2-1, with 9 bases identical to TRBD1. The CDR3 has 16 amino acids. J was trimmed by 3 bases and V by 1 base; bases with no gene match: 4. Germline CDR1 and CDR2: LGHNA and YNFKEQ. CDR3 in DNA: TGTGCCAGCAGCCAAGGTTGGGGACAGGGCTACAATGAGCAGTTCTTC. It translates to CASSQGWGQGYNEQFF.

This chain uses TRBV28 with TRBJ2-7; D not certain. Germline CDR1 and CDR2: MDHEN and SYDVKM. The CDR3 totals 13 residues. Trimming left V 4 bases short and J 8 bases short, with 15 bases between. CDR3 in amino acids: CASSSLRWCQQYF. CDR3 nucleotide sequence: TGTGCCAGCAGTTCCCTACGTTGGTGTCAGCAGTACTTC.

The rearrangement uses TRBV19 and TRBJ2-7; D may be TRBD1 (5 bases). The germline gives CDR1 LNHDA, CDR2 SQIVND (reference sequence). The CDR3 spans 13 residues. V lost 1 base to trimming and J lost 3 bases, with 7 bases between them. The CDR3 DNA reads as TGTGCCAGTAGTATAGGGGGCGTCTACGAGCAGTACTTC. Translation gives CASSIGGVYEQYF.